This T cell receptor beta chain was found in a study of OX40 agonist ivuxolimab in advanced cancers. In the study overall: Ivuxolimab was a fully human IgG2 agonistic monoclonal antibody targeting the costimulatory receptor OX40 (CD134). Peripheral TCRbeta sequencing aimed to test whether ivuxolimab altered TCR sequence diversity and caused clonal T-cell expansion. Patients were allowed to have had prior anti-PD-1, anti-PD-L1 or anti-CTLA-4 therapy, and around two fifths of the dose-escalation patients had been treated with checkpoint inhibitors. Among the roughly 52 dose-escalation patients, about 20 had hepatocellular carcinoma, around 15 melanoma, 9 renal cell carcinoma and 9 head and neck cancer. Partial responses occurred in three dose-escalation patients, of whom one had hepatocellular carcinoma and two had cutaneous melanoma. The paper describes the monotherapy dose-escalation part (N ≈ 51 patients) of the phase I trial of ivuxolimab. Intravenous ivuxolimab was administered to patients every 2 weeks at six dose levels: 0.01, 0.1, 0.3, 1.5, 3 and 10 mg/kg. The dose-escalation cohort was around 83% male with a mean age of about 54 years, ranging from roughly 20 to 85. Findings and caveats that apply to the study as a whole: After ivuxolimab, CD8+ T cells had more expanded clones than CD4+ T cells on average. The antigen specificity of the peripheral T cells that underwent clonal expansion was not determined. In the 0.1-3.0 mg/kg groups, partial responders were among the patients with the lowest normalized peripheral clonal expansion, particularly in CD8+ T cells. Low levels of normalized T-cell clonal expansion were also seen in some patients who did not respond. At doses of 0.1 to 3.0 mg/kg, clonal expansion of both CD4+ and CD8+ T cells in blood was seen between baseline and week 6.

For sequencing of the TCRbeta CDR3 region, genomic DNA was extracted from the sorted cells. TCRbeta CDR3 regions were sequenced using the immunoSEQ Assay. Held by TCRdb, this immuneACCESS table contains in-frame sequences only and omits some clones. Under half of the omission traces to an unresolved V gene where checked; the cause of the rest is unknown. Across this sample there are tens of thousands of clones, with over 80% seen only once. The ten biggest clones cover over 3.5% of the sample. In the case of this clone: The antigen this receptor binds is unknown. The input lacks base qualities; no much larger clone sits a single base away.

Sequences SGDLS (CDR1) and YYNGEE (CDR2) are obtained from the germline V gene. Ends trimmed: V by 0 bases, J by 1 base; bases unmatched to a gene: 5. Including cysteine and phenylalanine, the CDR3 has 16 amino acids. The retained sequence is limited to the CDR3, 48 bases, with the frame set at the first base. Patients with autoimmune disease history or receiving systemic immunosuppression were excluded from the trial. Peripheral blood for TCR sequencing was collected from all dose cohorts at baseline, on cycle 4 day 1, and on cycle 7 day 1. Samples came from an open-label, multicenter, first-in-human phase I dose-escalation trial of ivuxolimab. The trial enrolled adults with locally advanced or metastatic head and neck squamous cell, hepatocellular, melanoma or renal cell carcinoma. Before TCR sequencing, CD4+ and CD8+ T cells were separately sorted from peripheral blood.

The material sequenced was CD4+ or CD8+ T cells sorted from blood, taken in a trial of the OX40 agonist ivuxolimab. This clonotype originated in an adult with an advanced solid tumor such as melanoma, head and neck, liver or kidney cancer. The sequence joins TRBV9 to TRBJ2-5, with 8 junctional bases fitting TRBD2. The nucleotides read TGTGCCAGCAGCGTAGAAATTAGCGGGGCCCAAGAGACCCAGTACTTC. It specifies CASSVEISGAQETQYF.